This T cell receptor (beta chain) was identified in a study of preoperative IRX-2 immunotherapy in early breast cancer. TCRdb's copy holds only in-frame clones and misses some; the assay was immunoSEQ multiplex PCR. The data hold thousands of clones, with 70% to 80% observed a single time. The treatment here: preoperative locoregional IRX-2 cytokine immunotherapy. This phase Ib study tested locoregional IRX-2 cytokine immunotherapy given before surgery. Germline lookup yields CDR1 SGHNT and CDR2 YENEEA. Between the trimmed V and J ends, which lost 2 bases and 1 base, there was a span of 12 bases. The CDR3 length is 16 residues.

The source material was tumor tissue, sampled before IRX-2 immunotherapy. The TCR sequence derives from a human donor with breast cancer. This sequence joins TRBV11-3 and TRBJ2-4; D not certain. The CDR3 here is CASSLNPRTAKNIQYF. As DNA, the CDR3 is TGTGCCAGCAGCTTAAACCCCCGTACCGCCAAAAACATTCAGTACTTC.